The clone carrying this TCR beta chain appeared a few times. These data belong to a study of patients and donors after allogeneic stem cell transplantation. TCRdb re-analysed the RT-PCR reads in MiXCR, keeping a single row per CDR3 protein. The data show roughly 190,000 distinct CDR3 sequences, 41% seen once. The V gene's germline CDR1 is LNHNV and CDR2 YYDKDF (reference sequence). The CDR3 runs to 14 residues. V lost 3 bases, J lost 3 bases, and 11 bases lay in between. The sample consisted of blood, either unsorted or a sorted T cell fraction (not recorded which). The receptor's source is a human donor who was either an allogeneic HSCT recipient or a stem cell or donor lymphocyte infusion donor (not recorded which). It is not recorded whose cells these are; they may come from a transplant donor. This sequence joins TRBV15 and TRBJ1-2; tentatively, D is TRBD1 (5 bases). The CDR3 nucleotides read TGTGCCACCAGCAGGGGACCTGGGGACTATGGCTACACCTTC. The encoded protein is CATSRGPGDYGYTF.